This T cell receptor beta chain was retrieved from a study of lymphopenia after photon versus proton radiotherapy. Study-wide points: Post-nadir diversity loss with photons came from oligoclonal expansion, particularly CD8+ Temra cells. Photon-treated patients lost naive T cells and TCR diversity; proton-treated stayed stable. Authors raise, but do not show, better survival with proton therapy. Larger post-nadir TCR diversity loss correlated inversely with survival in deceased patients.

Repertoires were generated with immunoSEQ multiplex PCR, while TCRdb's copy carries only in-frame clones and drops some. The sample includes 55,000 to 70,000 clones, roughly 86% of them seen just once. Details on this clone: The antigen is undetermined.

The germline V gene has CDR1 SGHTA and CDR2 FQGNSA. CDR3 length: 16 residues. V was clipped by 1 base and J by 3 bases, with 13 bases between them. Source: peripheral blood, taken from a patient treated with photon-based radiotherapy. This receptor was identified in a man aged 40-49 years with gastric cancer. The chain is built from TRBV7-2 and TRBJ1-3; possible D gene TRBD1, 5 bases. The CDR3 nucleotides are TGTGCCAGCAGCTTAGGAGGGGTAGGGGTTGGAAACACCATATATTTT. Encoded protein: CASSLGGVGVGNTIYF. Full variable domain (remainder filled in from reference TRBV7-2 and TRBJ1-3): GAGVSQSPSNKVTEKGKDVELRCDPISGHTALYWYRQSLGQGLEFLIYFQGNSAPDKSGLPSDRFSAERTGGSVSTLTIQRTQQEDSAVYLCASSLGGVGVGNTIYFGEGSWLTVV.